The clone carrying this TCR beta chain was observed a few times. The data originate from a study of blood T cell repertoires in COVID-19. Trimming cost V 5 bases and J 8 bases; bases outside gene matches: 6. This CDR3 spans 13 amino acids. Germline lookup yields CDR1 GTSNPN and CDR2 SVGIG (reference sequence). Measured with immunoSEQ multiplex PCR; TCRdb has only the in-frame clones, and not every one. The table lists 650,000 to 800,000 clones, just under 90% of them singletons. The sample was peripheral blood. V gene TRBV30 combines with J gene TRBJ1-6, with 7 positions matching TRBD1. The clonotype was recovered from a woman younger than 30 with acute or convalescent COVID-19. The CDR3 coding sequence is TGTGCCTGGCGGGACAGCGTTTATTCACCCCTCCACTTT. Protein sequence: CAWRDSVYSPLHF.